These T cell receptor beta chains were read from a single sample in a study of blood T cell repertoires in COVID-19. Sequenced by immunoSEQ multiplex PCR; TCRdb stores in-frame clones only, minus some. The table includes 150,000 or so clones, almost 85% detected once. Specimen: peripheral blood. The receptors derive from a human donor with acute or convalescent COVID-19. The donor label of this sample is uncertain. The CDR3 runs from the conserved cysteine through the conserved F or W. The D gene is left open where the match is weak. Expanded clones get a size class; other rows say once, few or many, or leave the size out.

J gene	clone size	V gene	D gene	CDR3 protein	CDR3 DNA
TRBJ1-6	NA	TRBV11-2	TRBD1	CASSSRTGQGRALHF	TGTGCCAGCAGCTCCCGGACAGGCCAAGGAAGAGCCCTCCACTTT
TRBJ2-7	NA	TRBV12-3/TRBV12-4	NA	CASSLAGVEQYF	TGTGCCAGCAGTTTAGCGGGAGTCGAGCAGTACTTC
TRBJ1-2	few	TRBV10-3	TRBD1	CAISDPRDRGSAYGYTF	TGTGCCATCAGTGATCCCCGGGACAGGGGTTCTGCCTATGGCTACACCTTC
TRBJ1-2	NA	TRBV6-4	NA	CASSDNQGYGYTF	TGTGCCAGCAGTGATAATCAGGGCTATGGCTACACCTTC
TRBJ2-7	NA	TRBV7-2	NA	CASSPKAGIKQYF	TGTGCCAGCAGCCCGAAGGCGGGAATCAAGCAGTACTTC
TRBJ2-7	NA	TRBV6-5	TRBD1	CASRDITGGAYEQYF	TGTGCCAGCAGGGATATAACAGGGGGTGCTTACGAGCAGTACTTC
TRBJ2-3	NA	TRBV7-2	TRBD2	CASSWGLAGGADTQYF	TGTGCCAGCAGCTGGGGACTAGCGGGGGGGGCAGATACGCAGTATTTT
TRBJ2-7	NA	TRBV19	NA	CASSITSGAVYEQYF	TGTGCCAGTAGTATAACGTCGGGTGCAGTCTACGAGCAGTACTTC
TRBJ1-4	NA	TRBV30	NA	CAWMKGGGFEKLFF	TGTGCCTGGATGAAGGGGGGGGGTTTCGAAAAACTGTTTTTT
TRBJ1-4	NA	TRBV11-2	NA	CASRSTRGRTNEKLFF	TGTGCCAGCAGATCGACACGAGGGCGGACTAATGAAAAACTGTTTTTT
TRBJ1-3	NA	TRBV11-3	NA	CASTPRVGNTIYF	TGTGCCAGCACCCCCCGGGTTGGAAACACCATATATTTT
TRBJ2-5	once	TRBV5-4	NA	CASSPDPGARETQYF	TGTGCCAGCAGCCCCGATCCAGGGGCGCGGGAGACCCAGTACTTC
TRBJ2-7	NA	TRBV27	TRBD2	CASRPETGGTYEQYF	TGTGCCAGCAGACCCGAGACGGGGGGTACCTACGAGCAGTACTTC
TRBJ1-5	NA	TRBV30	TRBD1	CAWSITGVDQPQHF	TGTGCCTGGAGTATTACAGGGGTCGATCAGCCCCAGCATTTT
TRBJ1-2	NA	TRBV19	NA	CASSISGDHYGYTF	TGTGCCAGTAGTATTTCGGGGGACCACTATGGCTACACCTTC